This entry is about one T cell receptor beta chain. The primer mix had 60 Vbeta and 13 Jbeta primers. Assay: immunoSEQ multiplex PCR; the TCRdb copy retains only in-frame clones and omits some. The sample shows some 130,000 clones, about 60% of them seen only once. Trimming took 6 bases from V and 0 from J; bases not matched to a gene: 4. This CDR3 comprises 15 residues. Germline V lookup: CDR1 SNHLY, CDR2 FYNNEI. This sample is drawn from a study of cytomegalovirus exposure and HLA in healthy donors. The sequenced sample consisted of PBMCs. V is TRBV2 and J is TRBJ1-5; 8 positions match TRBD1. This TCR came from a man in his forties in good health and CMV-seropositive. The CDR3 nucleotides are TGTGCCAGCAGACTGGGACAGGCTAGCAATCAGCCCCAGCATTTT. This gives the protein CASRLGQASNQPQHF.